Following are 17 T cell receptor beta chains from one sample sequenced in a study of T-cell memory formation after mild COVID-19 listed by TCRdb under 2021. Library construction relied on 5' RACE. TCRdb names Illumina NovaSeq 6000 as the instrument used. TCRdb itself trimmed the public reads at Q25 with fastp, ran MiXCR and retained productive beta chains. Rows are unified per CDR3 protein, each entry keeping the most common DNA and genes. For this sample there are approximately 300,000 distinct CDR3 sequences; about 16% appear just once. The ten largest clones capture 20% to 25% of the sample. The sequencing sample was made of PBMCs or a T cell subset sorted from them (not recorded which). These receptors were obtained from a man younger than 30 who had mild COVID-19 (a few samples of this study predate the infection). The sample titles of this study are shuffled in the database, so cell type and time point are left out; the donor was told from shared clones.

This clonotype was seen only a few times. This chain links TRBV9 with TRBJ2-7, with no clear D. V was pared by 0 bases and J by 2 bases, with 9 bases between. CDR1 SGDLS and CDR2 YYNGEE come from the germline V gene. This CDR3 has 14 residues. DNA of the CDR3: TGTGCCAGCAGCGTAGGAGGCAGGACCTACGAGCAGTACTTC. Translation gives CASSVGGRTYEQYF.

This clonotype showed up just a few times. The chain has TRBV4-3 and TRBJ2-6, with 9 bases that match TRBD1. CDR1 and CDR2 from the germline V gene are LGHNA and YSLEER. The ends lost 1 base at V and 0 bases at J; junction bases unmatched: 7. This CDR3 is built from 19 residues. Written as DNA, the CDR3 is TGCGCCAGCAGCCAAGTACAGGGGGCCCTCAACTCTGGGGCCAACGTCCTGACTTTC. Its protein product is CASSQVQGALNSGANVLTF.

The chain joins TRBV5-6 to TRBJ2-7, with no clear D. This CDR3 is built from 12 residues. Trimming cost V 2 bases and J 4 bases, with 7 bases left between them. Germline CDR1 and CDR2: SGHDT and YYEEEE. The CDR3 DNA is TGTGCCAGCAGCTTACAACGTTACGAGCAGTACGTC. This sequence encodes CASSLQRYEQYV.

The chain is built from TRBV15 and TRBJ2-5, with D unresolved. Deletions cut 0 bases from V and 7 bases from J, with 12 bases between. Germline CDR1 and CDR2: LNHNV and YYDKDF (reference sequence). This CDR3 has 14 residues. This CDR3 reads CATSRETGWGTQYF. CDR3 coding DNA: TGTGCCACCAGCAGAGAAACGGGTTGGGGGACCCAGTACTTC.

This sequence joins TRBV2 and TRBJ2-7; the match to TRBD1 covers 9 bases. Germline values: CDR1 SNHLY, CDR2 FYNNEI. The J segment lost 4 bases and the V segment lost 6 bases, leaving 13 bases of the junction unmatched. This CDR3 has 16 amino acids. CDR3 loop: CASSRSRDRERYEQYV. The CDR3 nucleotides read TGTGCCAGCAGCCGTTCCCGGGACAGGGAGAGATACGAGCAGTACGTC.

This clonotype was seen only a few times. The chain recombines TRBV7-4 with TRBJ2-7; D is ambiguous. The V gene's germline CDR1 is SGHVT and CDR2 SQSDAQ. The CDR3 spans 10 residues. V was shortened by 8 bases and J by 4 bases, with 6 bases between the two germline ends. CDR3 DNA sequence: TGTGCCAGCGCTCCATACGAGCAGTACGTC. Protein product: CASAPYEQYV.

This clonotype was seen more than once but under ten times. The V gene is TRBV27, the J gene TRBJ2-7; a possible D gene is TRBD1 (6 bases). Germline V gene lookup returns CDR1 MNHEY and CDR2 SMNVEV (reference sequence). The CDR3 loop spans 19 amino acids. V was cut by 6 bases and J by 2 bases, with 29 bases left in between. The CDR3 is CASSLPRDTGVEITYEQYV. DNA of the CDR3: TGTGCCAGCAGCCTACCCCGGGACACCGGCGTCGAGATTACCTACGAGCAGTACGTC.

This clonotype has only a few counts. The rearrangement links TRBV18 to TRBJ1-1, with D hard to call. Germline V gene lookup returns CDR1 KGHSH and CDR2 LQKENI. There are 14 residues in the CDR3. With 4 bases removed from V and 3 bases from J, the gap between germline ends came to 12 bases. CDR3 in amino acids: CASSQINLYTEAFF. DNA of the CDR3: TGTGCCAGCTCACAAATTAACCTCTACACTGAAGCTTTCTTT.

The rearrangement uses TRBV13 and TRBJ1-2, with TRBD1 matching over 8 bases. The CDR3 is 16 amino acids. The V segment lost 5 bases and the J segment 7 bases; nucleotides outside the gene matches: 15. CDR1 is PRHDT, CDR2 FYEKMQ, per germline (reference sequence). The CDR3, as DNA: TGTGCCAGCAGCGAAGGGGACCGGACAGGGTTCTCTGGCTACACCTTC. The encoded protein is CASSEGDRTGFSGYTF.

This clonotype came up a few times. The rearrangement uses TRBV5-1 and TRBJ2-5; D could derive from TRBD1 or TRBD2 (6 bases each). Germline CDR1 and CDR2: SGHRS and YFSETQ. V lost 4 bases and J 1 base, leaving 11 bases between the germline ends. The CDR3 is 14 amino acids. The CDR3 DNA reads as TGCGCCAGCAGCAGGGGGGACCCCCAAGAGACCCAGTACTTC. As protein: CASSRGDPQETQYF. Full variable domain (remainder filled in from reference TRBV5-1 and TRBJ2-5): KAGVTQTPRYLIKTRGQQVTLSCSPISGHRSVSWYQQTPGQGLQFLFEYFSETQRNKGNFPGRFSGRQFSNSRSEMNVSTLELGDSALYLCASSRGDPQETQYFGPGTRLLVL.

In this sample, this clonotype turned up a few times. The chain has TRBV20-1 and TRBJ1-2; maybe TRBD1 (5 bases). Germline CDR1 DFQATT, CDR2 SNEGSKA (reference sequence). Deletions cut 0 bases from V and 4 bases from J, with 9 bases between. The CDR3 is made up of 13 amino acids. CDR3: CSARDRVSYGYTF. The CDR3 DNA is TGCAGTGCTAGAGACAGGGTTAGCTATGGCTACACCTTC.

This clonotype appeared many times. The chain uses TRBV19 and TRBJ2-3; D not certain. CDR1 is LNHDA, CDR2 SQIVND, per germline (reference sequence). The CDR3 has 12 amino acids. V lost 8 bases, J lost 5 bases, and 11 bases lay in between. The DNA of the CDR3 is TGTGCCAGTGGGGTCCGCGGAGATACGCAGTATTTT. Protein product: CASGVRGDTQYF.

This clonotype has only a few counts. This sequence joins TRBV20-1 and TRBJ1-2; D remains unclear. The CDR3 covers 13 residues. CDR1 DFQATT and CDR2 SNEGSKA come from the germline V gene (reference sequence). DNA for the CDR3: TGCGCCCCGACGGGATTGTTGGACTATGGCTACACCTTC. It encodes CAPTGLLDYGYTF.

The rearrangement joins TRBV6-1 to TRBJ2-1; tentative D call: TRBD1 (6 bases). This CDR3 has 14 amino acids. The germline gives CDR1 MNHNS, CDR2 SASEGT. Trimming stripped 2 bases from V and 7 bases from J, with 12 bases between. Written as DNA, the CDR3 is TGTGCCAGCAGTGAAATTCAGGGGCTGAATGAGCAGTTCTTC. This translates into CASSEIQGLNEQFF.

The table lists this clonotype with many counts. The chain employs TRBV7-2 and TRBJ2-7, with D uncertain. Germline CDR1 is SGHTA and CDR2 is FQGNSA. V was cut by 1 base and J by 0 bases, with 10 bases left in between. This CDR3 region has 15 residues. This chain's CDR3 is CASSLGGGISYEQYV. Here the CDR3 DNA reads TGTGCCAGCAGCTTAGGTGGTGGGATCTCCTACGAGCAGTACGTC.

The CDR3 DNA reads as TGCGCCAGCGCAAAATATGAGAGGGAGCAGTACGTC. Amino acid sequence: CASAKYEREQYV. The chain has TRBV5-1 and TRBJ2-7; D gene uncertain. Germline V lookup: CDR1 SGHRS, CDR2 YFSETQ. This CDR3 region has 12 residues. The ends were cut back, 7 bases at V and 7 bases at J, with 15 bases in the middle.

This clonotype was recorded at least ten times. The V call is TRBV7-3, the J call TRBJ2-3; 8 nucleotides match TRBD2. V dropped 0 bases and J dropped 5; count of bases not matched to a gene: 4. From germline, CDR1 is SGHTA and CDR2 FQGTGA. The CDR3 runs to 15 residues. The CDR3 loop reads CASSLTRGGQDTQYF. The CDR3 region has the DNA TGTGCCAGCAGCTTAACTCGGGGGGGCCAAGATACGCAGTATTTT.